The TCR beta chain described here comes from a study of post-analysis software for immune sequencing data. Study-level results: Relative to controls, patients had a few TRBV segments at higher frequency, with TRBV5-6, TRBV5-1 and TRBV20-1 among these. When compared against controls, multiple sclerosis patients showed significantly lower normalized Chao1 diversity.

CDR1 is SQVTM and CDR2 is ANQGSEA in the germline V gene. The CDR3 is made up of 13 amino acids. Between the trimmed V and J ends, which lost 4 bases and 4 bases, there was a span of 13 bases. This clonotype was observed a handful of times. Its antigen is currently unknown. TCR beta cDNA libraries included unique molecular identifiers. TCRdb used MiXCR to reprocess the PCR reads, holding one entry per CDR3 protein. The sample includes some 370,000 distinct CDR3 sequences, around 33% seen only once; the top ten take about an eighth. The sequencing input was blood. The rearrangement links TRBV29-1 to TRBJ1-2; the D is unclear. This clonotype was sampled from a girl between 10 and 17 years old with multiple sclerosis. The CDR3: CSVGPGGSYGYTF. CDR3 sequence (DNA): TGCAGCGTTGGGCCCGGCGGGAGCTATGGCTACACCTTC.